These 23 T cell receptor beta chains were all obtained from the same sample, sequenced in a study of PD-1 blockade in mismatch repair-deficient tumors. Sequenced by immunoSEQ multiplex PCR; TCRdb stores in-frame clones only, minus some. This table has some 120,000 clones, around nine tenths appearing once. The sample consisted of peripheral blood, taken 72 weeks after starting pembrolizumab. These receptor sequences come from an adult with mismatch repair-deficient cancer.

The chain couples TRBV19 to TRBJ1-2, with TRBD1 identical over 10 bases. The CDR3 runs to 14 residues. The V and J ends lost 9 bases and 4 bases, in that order; junction bases with no gene match: 8. Per germline, CDR1 LNHDA and CDR2 SQIVND (reference sequence). In nucleotides, the CDR3 is TGTGCCAGCAAACAGGGACAGGGGTTCTATGGCTACACCTTC. Translating it yields CASKQGQGFYGYTF.

V is TRBV11-2 and J is TRBJ2-7; the D gene could be TRBD1 or TRBD2 (5 bases each). The CDR3 is made up of 16 amino acids. The ends were cut back, 1 base at V and 3 bases at J, with 16 bases in the middle. The germline V gene encodes CDR1 SGHAT and CDR2 FQNNGV. The CDR3 sequence is CASSLVGLGPIYEQYF. CDR3 DNA sequence: TGTGCCAGCAGCTTAGTGGGTTTGGGACCGATCTACGAGCAGTACTTC. The variable domain in full, completed from reference TRBV11-2 and TRBJ2-7, reads EAGVAQSPRYKIIEKRQSVAFWCNPISGHATLYWYQQILGQGPKLLIQFQNNGVVDDSQLPKDRFSAERLKGVDSTLKIQPAKLEDSAVYLCASSLVGLGPIYEQYFGPGTRLTVT.

This clone was detected only once. This chain joins TRBV28 and TRBJ2-3; 8 bases match TRBD1. This CDR3 region has 20 residues. The junction had 19 bases not matched to a gene; V was cut back by 3 bases and J by 2 bases. Looked up from germline, CDR1 is MDHEN and CDR2 is SYDVKM. In DNA form, the CDR3 reads TGTGCCAGCAGTTTGCCTCCGGACAGGGATGGAGTTCGCCCCACAGATACGCAGTATTTT. Residues: CASSLPPDRDGVRPTDTQYF.

This clone was picked up one time. This chain links TRBV18 with TRBJ1-5; D is possibly TRBD1 (6 bases). Germline V lookup: CDR1 KGHSH, CDR2 LQKENI. V gave up 6 bases and J gave up 0 bases, with 12 bases separating them. This CDR3 has 15 residues. The CDR3 coding sequence is TGTGCCAGCTCGCCGACAGGCCGTAGCAATCAGCCCCAGCATTTT. It codes for CASSPTGRSNQPQHF.

In its sample, this clone was seen a few times. This chain joins TRBV4-3 and TRBJ2-7; possibly TRBD2 for D (6 bases). Deletions cut 9 bases from V and 3 bases from J, with 15 bases between. The CDR3 contains 13 residues. Germline CDR1 LGHNA, CDR2 YSLEER. This CDR3 is CARPVADNYEQYF. The CDR3 region has the DNA TGCGCCAGACCTGTAGCGGATAACTACGAGCAGTACTTC.

This CDR3 is CASSPYGTGSYEQYF. The CDR3 coding sequence is TGTGCCAGCAGTCCGTACGGGACAGGTTCCTACGAGCAGTACTTC. The chain is built from TRBV27 and TRBJ2-7; 8 bases align to TRBD1. V shed 5 bases, J shed 1 base, and the junction held 7 bases outside the gene matches. This CDR3 has 15 residues. Looked up from germline, CDR1 is MNHEY and CDR2 is SMNVEV (reference sequence).

In this sample, this clone turned up a few times. V gene TRBV10-3 combines with J gene TRBJ1-1, with TRBD1 as a possible D gene (6 bases). Germline CDR1 reads ENHRY; CDR2 reads SYGVKD. This CDR3 is 15 amino acids long. The V gene lost 3 bases and the J gene lost 3 bases, with 14 bases spanning the gap. DNA of the CDR3: TGTGCCATCAGTGACCCGACAGCAGGGGACACTGAAGCTTTCTTT. It is translated as CAISDPTAGDTEAFF.

The V gene is TRBV19, the J gene TRBJ2-7; 13 nucleotides line up with TRBD2. Germline CDR1 LNHDA, CDR2 SQIVND (reference sequence). V dropped 7 bases and J dropped 6; count of bases not matched to a gene: 9. The CDR3 consists of 15 residues. CDR3 nucleotide sequence: TGTGCCAGTAAAGGGACTAGCGGGGCCTGGGGCGAGCAGTACTTC. Residues: CASKGTSGAWGEQYF.

In regard to this clone: Within the sample, other DNA sequences also encode this same CDR3. Here the CDR3 reads CASSYGASGYNEQFF. The CDR3 DNA is TGTGCCAGCAGTTACGGGGCTAGCGGGTACAATGAGCAGTTCTTC. The V and J genes are TRBV6-5 and TRBJ2-1, with TRBD2 matching 8 bases. CDR1 and CDR2 (germline): MNHEY, SVGAGI. The length of the CDR3 is 15 residues. Trimming cost V 2 bases and J 4 bases; bases outside gene matches: 4.

CDR3 nucleotide sequence: TGTGCCAGCAGTTTTTTAACTGTCAAAGAGACCCAGTACTTC. This translates into CASSFLTVKETQYF. V is TRBV28 and J is TRBJ2-5; D not certain. This CDR3 spans 14 amino acids. Trimming took 3 bases from V and 3 from J, leaving 11 bases between them. In germline, CDR1 is MDHEN, CDR2 SYDVKM.

This chain connects TRBV10-3 to TRBJ2-3; 9 bases are a match to TRBD2. Unmatched junction bases numbered 0, after V lost 2 bases and J lost 0 bases. Germline CDR1 is ENHRY and CDR2 is SYGVKD. The length of the CDR3 is 15 residues. This CDR3 is CAISETSGSTDTQYF. The CDR3 nucleotides are TGTGCCATCAGTGAGACTAGCGGGAGCACAGATACGCAGTATTTT.

V gene TRBV6-1 combines with J gene TRBJ2-2; D gene ambiguous. This CDR3 is built from 15 residues. CDR1 is MNHNS, CDR2 SASEGT, per germline. Trimming stripped 2 bases from V and 0 bases from J, with 7 bases between. This CDR3 reads CASSEWRSNTGELFF. The CDR3 region has the DNA TGTGCCAGCAGTGAATGGCGGTCGAACACCGGGGAGCTGTTTTTT.

The CDR3: CASSHLAGEVTYEQYF. Here the CDR3 DNA reads TGCGCCAGCAGCCACTTGGCGGGGGAGGTCACCTACGAGCAGTACTTC. J is TRBJ2-7 and V is TRBV5-1; TRBD2 matches 7 bases. J lost 2 bases, V lost 4 bases, and 12 bases had no gene match. CDR1 and CDR2 from the germline V gene are SGHRS and YFSETQ. The CDR3 is 16 amino acids.

The chain joins TRBV18 to TRBJ2-6, with D maybe TRBD2 (6 bases). This CDR3 comprises 15 residues. Per the germline V gene, CDR1 is KGHSH and CDR2 is LQKENI. The V end lost 1 base, the J end lost 2 bases, and 6 bases lay between the germline ends. CDR3 protein: CASSPREAGANVLTF. The CDR3 region has the DNA TGTGCCAGCTCACCACGGGAGGCTGGGGCCAACGTCCTGACTTTC. The full variable domain, its missing parts supplied by reference TRBV18 and TRBJ2-6, is NAGVMQNPRHLVRRRGQEARLRCSPMKGHSHVYWYRQLPEEGLKFMVYLQKENIIDESGMPKERFSAEFPKEGPSILRIQQVVRGDSAAYFCASSPREAGANVLTFGAGSRLTVL.

The chain is built from TRBV7-9 and TRBJ2-7, with D uncertain. CDR3 length equals 15 residues. Trimming removed 1 base from V and 2 bases from J, with 12 bases in between. Germline V CDR1 and CDR2: SEHNR, FQNEAQ (reference sequence). CDR3 loop: CASSLGVAGPYEQYF. Written as DNA, the CDR3 is TGTGCCAGCAGCTTAGGAGTTGCCGGTCCCTACGAGCAGTACTTC. Full variable domain (outside the CDR3, taken from reference TRBV7-9 and TRBJ2-7): DTGVSQNPRHKITKRGQNVTFRCDPISEHNRLYWYRQTLGQGPEFLTYFQNEAQLEKSRLLSDRFSAERPKGSFSTLEIQRTEQGDSAMYLCASSLGVAGPYEQYFGPGTRLTVT.

For the CDR3, the DNA is TGTGCCAGCAGCCCAACAGGGGTCACACCCCCCAAAAACATTCAGTACTTC. Translating gives CASSPTGVTPPKNIQYF. The V and J genes are TRBV27 and TRBJ2-4, with 7 bases aligning to TRBD1. Per the germline V gene, CDR1 is MNHEY and CDR2 is SMNVEV (reference sequence). The V and J ends lost 6 bases and 2 bases, in that order; junction bases with no gene match: 13. CDR3 length: 17 residues.

The gene calls are TRBV2 and TRBJ2-5; tentatively, D is TRBD1 or TRBD2 (5 bases each). Germline V gene sequence: CDR1 SNHLY, CDR2 FYNNEI. The length of the CDR3 is 15 residues. V lost 1 base and J lost 2, with 11 bases in between. DNA for the CDR3: TGTGCCAGCAGTGAAGTCTTGGGACCACAAGAGACCCAGTACTTC. Residues: CASSEVLGPQETQYF. Together with reference TRBV2 and TRBJ2-5, the CDR3 gives the full variable domain: EPEVTQTPSHQVTQMGQEVILRCVPISNHLYFYWYRQILGQKVEFLVSFYNNEISEKSEIFDDQFSVERPDGSNFTLKIRSTKLEDSAMYFCASSEVLGPQETQYFGPGTRLLVL.

This chain links TRBV7-9 with TRBJ2-7; perhaps TRBD2 as D (6 bases). Trimming took off 3 bases at V and 0 bases at J, with 12 bases between the two ends. This CDR3 region has 15 residues. The germline gives CDR1 SEHNR, CDR2 FQNEAQ (reference sequence). CDR3 in amino acids: CASSFGGASSYEQYF. The DNA of the CDR3 is TGTGCCAGCAGCTTCGGCGGGGCGAGCTCCTACGAGCAGTACTTC.

This clone was seen just once. The rearrangement joins TRBV27 to TRBJ2-1, with D maybe TRBD2 (6 bases). The length of the CDR3 is 16 residues. The V and J ends lost 7 bases and 0 bases respectively, with 16 bases between them. Germline CDR1 reads MNHEY; CDR2 reads SMNVEV (reference sequence). CDR3: CASTRNGLSSYNEQFF. The CDR3 DNA reads TGTGCCAGCACAAGGAATGGACTAAGCTCCTACAATGAGCAGTTCTTC.

The J gene is TRBJ2-2, the V gene TRBV29-1, with D tentatively TRBD1 or TRBD2 (5 bases each). This CDR3 region has 14 residues. Trimming cost V 5 bases and J 3 bases, with 13 bases left between them. Germline V lookup: CDR1 SQVTM, CDR2 ANQGSEA. The CDR3 spells CSVLTGTYTGELFF. The CDR3 region has the DNA TGCAGCGTTCTTACCGGGACCTACACCGGGGAGCTGTTTTTT.

The chain couples TRBV11-2 to TRBJ2-7; the match to TRBD2 covers 7 bases. Per the germline V gene, CDR1 is SGHAT and CDR2 is FQNNGV. The CDR3 contains 12 residues. V was clipped by 5 bases and J by 4 bases; unmatched bases: 2. Here the CDR3 DNA reads TGTGCCAGCAGCCCTAGCGGTTACGAGCAGTACTTC. Amino acids: CASSPSGYEQYF.

This chain links TRBV4-3 with TRBJ2-7; possible D gene TRBD1, 6 bases. Trimming cost V 1 base and J 9 bases, with 13 bases left between them. CDR1 and CDR2 (germline): LGHNA, YSLEER. This CDR3 contains 13 residues. The CDR3 sequence is CASSQGPQGPQYF. The CDR3, as DNA: TGCGCCAGCAGCCAAGGCCCACAGGGCCCGCAGTACTTC.

The V call is TRBV5-4, the J call TRBJ2-3; 8 bases line up with TRBD1. The CDR3 loop spans 15 amino acids. V was pared by 0 bases and J by 3 bases, with 3 bases of the junction left unmatched. The germline V gene encodes CDR1 SGHNT and CDR2 YYREEE (reference sequence). CDR3 nucleotides: TGTGCCAGCAGCTTGGTCGGACAGGGAACAGATACGCAGTATTTT. This codes for CASSLVGQGTDTQYF.